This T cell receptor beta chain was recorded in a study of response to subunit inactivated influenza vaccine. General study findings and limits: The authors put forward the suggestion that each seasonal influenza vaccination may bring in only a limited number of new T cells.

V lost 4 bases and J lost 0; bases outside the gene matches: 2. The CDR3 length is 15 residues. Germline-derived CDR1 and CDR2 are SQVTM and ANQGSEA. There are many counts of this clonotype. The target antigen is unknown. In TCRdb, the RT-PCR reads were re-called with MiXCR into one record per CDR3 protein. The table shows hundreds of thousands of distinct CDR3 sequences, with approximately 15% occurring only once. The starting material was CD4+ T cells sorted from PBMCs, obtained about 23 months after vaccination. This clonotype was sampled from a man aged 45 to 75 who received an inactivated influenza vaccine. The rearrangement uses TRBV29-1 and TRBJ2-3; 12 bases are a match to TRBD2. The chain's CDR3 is CSVAGTSGSTDTQYF. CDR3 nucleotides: TGCAGCGTTGCGGGGACTAGCGGGAGCACAGATACGCAGTATTTT.